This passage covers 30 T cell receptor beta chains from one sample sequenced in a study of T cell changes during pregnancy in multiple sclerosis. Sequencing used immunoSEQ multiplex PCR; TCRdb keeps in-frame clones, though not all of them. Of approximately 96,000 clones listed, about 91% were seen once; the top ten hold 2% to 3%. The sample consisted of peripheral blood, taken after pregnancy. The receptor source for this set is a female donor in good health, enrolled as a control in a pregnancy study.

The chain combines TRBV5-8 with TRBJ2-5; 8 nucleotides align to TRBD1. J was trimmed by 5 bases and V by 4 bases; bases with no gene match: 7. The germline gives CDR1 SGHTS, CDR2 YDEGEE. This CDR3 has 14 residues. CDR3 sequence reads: CASSTGTGWETQYF. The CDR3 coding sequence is TGTGCCAGCAGCACTGGGACAGGATGGGAGACCCAGTACTTC.

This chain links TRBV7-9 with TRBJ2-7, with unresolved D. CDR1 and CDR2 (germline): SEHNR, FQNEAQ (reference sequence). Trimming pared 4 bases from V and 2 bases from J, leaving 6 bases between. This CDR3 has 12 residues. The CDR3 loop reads CASSSTTYEQYF. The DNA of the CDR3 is TGTGCCAGCAGCTCGACAACCTACGAGCAGTACTTC.

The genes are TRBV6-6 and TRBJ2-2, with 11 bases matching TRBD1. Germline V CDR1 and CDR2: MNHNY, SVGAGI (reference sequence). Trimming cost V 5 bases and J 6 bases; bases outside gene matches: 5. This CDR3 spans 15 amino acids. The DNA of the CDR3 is TGTGCCAGCAGTGGGGACAGGGGGAAACCCGGGGAGCTGTTTTTT. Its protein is CASSGDRGKPGELFF.

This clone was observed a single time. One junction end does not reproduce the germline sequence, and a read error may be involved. The CDR3 region is CASSSPFSGGITDTQYF. The CDR3 bases are TGTGCCAGCTCATCACCTTTCTCGGGCGGGATCACAGATACGCAGTATTTT. The chain joins TRBV18 to TRBJ2-3, with TRBD2 as a possible D gene (6 bases). Germline V gives CDR1 KGHSH, CDR2 LQKENI. This CDR3 is built from 17 residues. The full variable domain, rest sourced from reference TRBV18 and TRBJ2-3, is NAGVMQNPRHLVRRRGQEARLRCSPMKGHSHVYWYRQLPEEGLKFMVYLQKENIIDESGMPKERFSAEFPKEGPSILRIQQVVRGDSAAYFCASSSPFSGGITDTQYFGPGTRLTVL.

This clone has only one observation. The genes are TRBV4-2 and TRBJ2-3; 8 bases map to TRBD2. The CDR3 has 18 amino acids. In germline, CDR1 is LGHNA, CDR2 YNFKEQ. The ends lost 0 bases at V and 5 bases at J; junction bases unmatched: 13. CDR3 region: CASSQEVEPRGVGDTQYF. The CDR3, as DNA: TGTGCCAGCAGCCAAGAGGTGGAGCCGCGGGGGGTTGGAGATACGCAGTATTTT.

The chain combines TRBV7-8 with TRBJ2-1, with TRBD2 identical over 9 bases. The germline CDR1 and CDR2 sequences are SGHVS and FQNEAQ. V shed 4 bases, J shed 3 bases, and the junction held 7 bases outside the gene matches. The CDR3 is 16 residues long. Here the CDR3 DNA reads TGTGCCAGCAGCTCCTCGGAAGCGGGAGGCTACAATGAGCAGTTCTTC. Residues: CASSSSEAGGYNEQFF.

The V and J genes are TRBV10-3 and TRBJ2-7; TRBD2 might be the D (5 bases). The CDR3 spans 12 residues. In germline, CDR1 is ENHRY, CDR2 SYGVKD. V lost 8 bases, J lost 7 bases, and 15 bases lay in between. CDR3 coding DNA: TGTGCCATCCGACCTATTGGGGAGGAGCAGTACTTC. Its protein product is CAIRPIGEEQYF.

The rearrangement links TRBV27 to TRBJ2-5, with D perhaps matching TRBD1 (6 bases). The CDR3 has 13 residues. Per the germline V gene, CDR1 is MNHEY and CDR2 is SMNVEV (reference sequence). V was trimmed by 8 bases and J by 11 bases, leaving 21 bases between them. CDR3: CASGSSGVREQYF. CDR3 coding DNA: TGTGCCAGCGGATCCTCAGGGGTTCGAGAGCAGTACTTC.

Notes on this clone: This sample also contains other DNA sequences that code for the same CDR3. This chain's CDR3 is CASSQDPQETQYF. In DNA form, the CDR3 reads TGCGCCAGCAGCCAAGATCCGCAAGAGACCCAGTACTTC. V and J are TRBV4-1 and TRBJ2-5; D is uncertain. V was pared by 0 bases and J by 2 bases, with 4 bases between. The CDR3 is 13 residues long. Germline CDR1 MGHRA, CDR2 YSYEKL.

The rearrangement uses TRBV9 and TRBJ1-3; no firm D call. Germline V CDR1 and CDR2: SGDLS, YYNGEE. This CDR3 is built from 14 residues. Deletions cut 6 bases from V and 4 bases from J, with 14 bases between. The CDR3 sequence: CASTPDGWGNTIYF. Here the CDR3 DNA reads TGTGCCAGCACCCCAGACGGGTGGGGAAACACCATATATTTT.

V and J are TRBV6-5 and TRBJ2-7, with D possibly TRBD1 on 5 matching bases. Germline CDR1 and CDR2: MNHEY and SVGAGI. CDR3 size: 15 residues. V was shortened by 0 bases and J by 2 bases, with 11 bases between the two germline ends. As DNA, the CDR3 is TGTGCCAGCAGTTACTCCTCAGGACAAGCCTACGAGCAGTACTTC. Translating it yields CASSYSSGQAYEQYF.

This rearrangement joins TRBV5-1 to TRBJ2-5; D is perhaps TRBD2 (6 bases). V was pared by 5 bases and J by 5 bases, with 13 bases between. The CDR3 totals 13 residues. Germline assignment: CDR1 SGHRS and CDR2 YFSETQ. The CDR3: CASRTRGYETQYF. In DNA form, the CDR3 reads TGCGCCAGCAGGACCCGGGGGTACGAGACCCAGTACTTC.

The CDR3, as DNA: TGTGCCAGCATCTTAGCGGGGGGAAGCACAGATACGCAGTATTTT. Translated: CASILAGGSTDTQYF. V usage is TRBV5-6 and J usage is TRBJ2-3, with TRBD2 identical over 10 bases. This CDR3 is built from 15 residues. V dropped 6 bases and J dropped 0; count of bases not matched to a gene: 4. The germline CDR1 and CDR2 sequences are SGHDT and YYEEEE. Combining the CDR3 with reference TRBV5-6 and TRBJ2-3 gives the whole variable domain DAGVTQSPTHLIKTRGQQVTLRCSPKSGHDTVSWYQQALGQGPQFIFQYYEEEERQRGNFPDRFSGHQFPNYSSELNVNALLLGDSALYLCASILAGGSTDTQYFGPGTRLTVL.

The CDR3 DNA reads as TGCAGCGTAGGACAGGGCGTAGGGGGCTACACCTTC. Its protein is CSVGQGVGGYTF. V is TRBV29-1 and J is TRBJ1-2; TRBD1 matches 8 bases. The CDR3 runs 12 residues. Trimming cost V 6 bases and J 8 bases; bases outside gene matches: 8. Germline V gene sequence: CDR1 SQVTM, CDR2 ANQGSEA.

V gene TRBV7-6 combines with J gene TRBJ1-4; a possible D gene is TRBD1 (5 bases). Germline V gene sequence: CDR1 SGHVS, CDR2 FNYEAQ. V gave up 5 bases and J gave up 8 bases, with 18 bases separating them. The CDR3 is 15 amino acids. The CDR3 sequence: CASSPVGVALEKLFF. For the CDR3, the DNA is TGTGCCAGCAGCCCGGTAGGGGTTGCGTTGGAAAAACTGTTTTTT.

CDR3 nucleotides: TGTGCCAGCAGTTACAGGGCGGGAGGAGGCTACGAGCAGTACTTC. It codes for CASSYRAGGGYEQYF. This sequence joins TRBV6-5 and TRBJ2-7; 8 bases align to TRBD2. V lost 2 bases and J lost 3; bases outside the gene matches: 6. Looked up from germline, CDR1 is MNHEY and CDR2 is SVGAGI. The CDR3 extends over 15 amino acids.

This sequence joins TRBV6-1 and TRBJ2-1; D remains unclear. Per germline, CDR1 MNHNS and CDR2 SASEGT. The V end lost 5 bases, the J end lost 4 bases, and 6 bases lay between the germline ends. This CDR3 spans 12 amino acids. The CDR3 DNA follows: TGTGCCAGCAGTTCCCCGTACAATGAGCAGTTCTTC. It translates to CASSSPYNEQFF.

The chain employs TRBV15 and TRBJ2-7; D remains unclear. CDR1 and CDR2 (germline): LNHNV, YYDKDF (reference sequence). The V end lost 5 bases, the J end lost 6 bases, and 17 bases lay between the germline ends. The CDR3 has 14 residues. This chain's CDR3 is CATSQPLRYGEQYF. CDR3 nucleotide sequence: TGTGCCACCAGCCAACCCCTGCGTTACGGCGAGCAGTACTTC.

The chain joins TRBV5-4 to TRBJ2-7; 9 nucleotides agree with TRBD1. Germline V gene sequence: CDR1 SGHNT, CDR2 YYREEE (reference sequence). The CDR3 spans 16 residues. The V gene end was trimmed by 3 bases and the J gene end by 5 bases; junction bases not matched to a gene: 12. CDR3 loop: CASSSTTGTGRDEQYF. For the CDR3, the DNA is TGTGCCAGCAGCTCGACGACCGGGACAGGGCGCGACGAGCAGTACTTC.

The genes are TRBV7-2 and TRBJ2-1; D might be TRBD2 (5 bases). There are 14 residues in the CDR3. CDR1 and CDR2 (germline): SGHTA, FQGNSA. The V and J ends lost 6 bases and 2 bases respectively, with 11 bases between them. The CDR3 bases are TGTGCCAGCAGTTCCTGGGAGCCCTACAATGAGCAGTTCTTC. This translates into CASSSWEPYNEQFF. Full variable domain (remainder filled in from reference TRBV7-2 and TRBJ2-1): GAGVSQSPSNKVTEKGKDVELRCDPISGHTALYWYRQSLGQGLEFLIYFQGNSAPDKSGLPSDRFSAERTGGSVSTLTIQRTQQEDSAVYLCASSSWEPYNEQFFGPGTRLTVL.

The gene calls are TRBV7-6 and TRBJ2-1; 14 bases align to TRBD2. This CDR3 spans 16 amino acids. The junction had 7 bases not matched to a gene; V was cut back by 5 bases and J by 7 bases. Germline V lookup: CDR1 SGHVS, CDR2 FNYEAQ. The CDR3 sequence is CASSVGTSGRGNEQFF. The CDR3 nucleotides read TGTGCCAGCAGCGTCGGGACTAGCGGGAGAGGGAATGAGCAGTTCTTC.

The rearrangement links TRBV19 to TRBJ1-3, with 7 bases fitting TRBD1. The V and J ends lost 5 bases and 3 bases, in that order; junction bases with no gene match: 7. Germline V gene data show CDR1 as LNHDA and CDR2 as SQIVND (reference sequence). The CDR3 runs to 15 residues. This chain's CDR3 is CASSVTGVGGNTIYF. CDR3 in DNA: TGTGCCAGTAGTGTTACAGGGGTTGGTGGAAACACCATATATTTT.

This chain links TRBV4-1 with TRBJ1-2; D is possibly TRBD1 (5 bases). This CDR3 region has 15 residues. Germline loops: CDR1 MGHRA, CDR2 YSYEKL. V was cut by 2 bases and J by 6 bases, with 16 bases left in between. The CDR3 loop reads CASSQSRDFANGYTF. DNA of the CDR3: TGCGCCAGCAGCCAAAGCAGGGATTTCGCTAATGGCTACACCTTC.

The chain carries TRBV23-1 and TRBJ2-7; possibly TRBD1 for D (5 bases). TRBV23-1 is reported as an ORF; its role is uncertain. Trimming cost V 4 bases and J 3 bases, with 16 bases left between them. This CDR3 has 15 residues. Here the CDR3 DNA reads TGCGCCAGCAGTCGAGGCAAGGACACCAGCTACGAGCAGTACTTC. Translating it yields CASSRGKDTSYEQYF.

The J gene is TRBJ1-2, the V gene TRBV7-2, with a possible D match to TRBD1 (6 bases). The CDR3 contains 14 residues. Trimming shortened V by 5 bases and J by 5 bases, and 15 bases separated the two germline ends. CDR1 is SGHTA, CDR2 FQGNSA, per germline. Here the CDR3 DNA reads TGTGCCAGCAGCCCTGCCGGGGGGCGTTATGGCTACACCTTC. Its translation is CASSPAGGRYGYTF.

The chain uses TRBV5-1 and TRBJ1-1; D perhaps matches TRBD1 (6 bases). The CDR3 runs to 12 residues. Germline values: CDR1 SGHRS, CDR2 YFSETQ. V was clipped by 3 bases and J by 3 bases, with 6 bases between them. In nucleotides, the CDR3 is TGCGCCAGCAGCTACAGGGACACTGAAGCTTTCTTT. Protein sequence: CASSYRDTEAFF.

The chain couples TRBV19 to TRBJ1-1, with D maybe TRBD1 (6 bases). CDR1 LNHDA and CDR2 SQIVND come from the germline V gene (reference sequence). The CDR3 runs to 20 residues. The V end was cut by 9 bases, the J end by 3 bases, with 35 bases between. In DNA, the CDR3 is TGTGCCAGCCCAGTTATCCCGGGACAAAGAGGTTTTGGTTGGGACACTGAAGCTTTCTTT. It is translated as CASPVIPGQRGFGWDTEAFF.

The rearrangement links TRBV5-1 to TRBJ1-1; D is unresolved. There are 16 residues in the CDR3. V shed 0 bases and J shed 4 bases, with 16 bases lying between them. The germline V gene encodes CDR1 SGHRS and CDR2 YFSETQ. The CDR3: CASSLAPMGGSTEAFF. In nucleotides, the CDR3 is TGCGCCAGCAGCTTGGCGCCTATGGGTGGGAGCACTGAAGCTTTCTTT.

This CDR3 is CASSLEAGGSYEQYF. DNA for the CDR3: TGTGCCAGCAGCTTAGAGGCGGGGGGATCCTACGAGCAGTACTTC. The chain combines TRBV11-1 with TRBJ2-7; the match to TRBD2 covers 8 bases. CDR3 length equals 15 residues. V dropped 1 base and J dropped 1; count of bases not matched to a gene: 3. Germline-derived CDR1 and CDR2 are SGHAT and FQDESV (reference sequence).

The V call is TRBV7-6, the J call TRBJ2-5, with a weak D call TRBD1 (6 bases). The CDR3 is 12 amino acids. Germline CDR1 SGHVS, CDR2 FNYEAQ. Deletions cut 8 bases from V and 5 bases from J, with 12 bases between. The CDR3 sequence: CASEGDGETQYF. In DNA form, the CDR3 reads TGTGCCAGCGAGGGGGATGGGGAGACCCAGTACTTC.